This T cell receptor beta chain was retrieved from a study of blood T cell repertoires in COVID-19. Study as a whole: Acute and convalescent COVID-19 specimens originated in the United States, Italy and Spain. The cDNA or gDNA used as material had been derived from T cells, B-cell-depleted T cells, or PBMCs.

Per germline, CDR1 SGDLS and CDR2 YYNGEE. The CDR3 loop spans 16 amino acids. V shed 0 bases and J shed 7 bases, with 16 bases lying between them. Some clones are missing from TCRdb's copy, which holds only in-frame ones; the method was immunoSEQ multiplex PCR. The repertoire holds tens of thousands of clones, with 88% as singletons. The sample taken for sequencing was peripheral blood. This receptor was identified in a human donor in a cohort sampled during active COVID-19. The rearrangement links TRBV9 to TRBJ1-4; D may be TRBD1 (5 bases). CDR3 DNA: TGTGCCAGCAGCGTAGACAGCGGAGGGGCTAGTGAAAAACTGTTTTTT. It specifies CASSVDSGGASEKLFF.